A selection of T cell receptor beta chains follows, all from one sample in a study of cytomegalovirus exposure and HLA in healthy donors. TCRdb's copy holds only in-frame clones and misses some; the assay was immunoSEQ multiplex PCR. This table holds some 120,000 clones, approximately 80% found once. The specimen was PBMCs. These receptors originate from a man aged 30 to 39 in good health and CMV-seropositive. Each CDR3 is given with its conserved first and last residue.

cdr3_length	v_call	j_call	cdr3_aa
13	TRBV2	TRBJ1-3	CASGTGGRNTIYF
13	TRBV2	TRBJ1-5	CASRKQGLQPQHF
13	TRBV10-3	TRBJ2-3	CAIGAGPTDTQYF
16	TRBV7-2	TRBJ1-6	CASSLDLTGSGSPLHF
10	TRBV10-3	TRBJ1-1	CAISEGARFF
14	TRBV5-1	TRBJ1-2	CASRFDRLNFGYTF
14	TRBV18	TRBJ2-7	CASQLAGALYEQYF
13	TRBV6-4	TRBJ2-1	CASSARENDEQFF
14	TRBV9	TRBJ2-1	CASSAQLAYNEQFF
14	TRBV4-2	TRBJ2-3	CASRWSQGADTQYF
16	TRBV7-9	TRBJ1-1	CASSHLRQAPDLEAFF
14	TRBV9	TRBJ2-5	CASSFRGDQETQYF
18	TRBV29-1	TRBJ2-1	CSVEESSTSGRAYNEQFF
14	TRBV18	TRBJ2-2	CASSPPAGTGELFF
15	TRBV6-6	TRBJ2-4	CELGVGGEAKNIQYF
15	TRBV6-5	TRBJ2-7	CASSTPRTGGNEQYF
15	TRBV7-6	TRBJ2-7	CASSTRPGTGSEQYF
15	TRBV2	TRBJ2-6	CASSGDSSGANVLTF
15	TRBV4-3	TRBJ1-5	CASSQERDFNQPQHF
15	TRBV5-4	TRBJ2-1	CASSLGAGGYSEQFF
15	TRBV9	TRBJ2-7	CASSVGIGQTYEQYF
13	TRBV7-2	TRBJ2-7	CASRQGVGYEQYF
13	TRBV6-6	TRBJ2-2	CASRDSNTGELFF
15	TRBV19	TRBJ2-3	CASTATGTTTDTQYF
15	TRBV28	TRBJ2-1	CASSSRDWAYNEQFF
17	TRBV7-2	TRBJ2-7	CASSFYATGALSYEQYF
16	TRBV7-9	TRBJ2-5	CSSSPKTGLDEETQYF
14	TRBV18	TRBJ2-3	CASSLYRDRYTQYF
15	TRBV11-3	TRBJ1-2	CASSLDPRTNYGYTF
15	TRBV6-1	TRBJ2-7	CASSALQGAVYEQYF
15	TRBV27	TRBJ1-6	CASSGSGQLNSPLHF
14	TRBV7-3	TRBJ2-7	CASSFGQGSSEQYF
15	TRBV6-5	TRBJ2-3	CASSPSGRATDTQYF
19	TRBV2	TRBJ1-2	CASSEERGALGRINYGYTF
17	TRBV27	TRBJ1-5	CASSSQQGTLLNQPQHF
14	TRBV15	TRBJ2-7	CATSFGQGFYEQYF
17	TRBV18	TRBJ1-1	CASSPAIGGRLNTEAFF
15	TRBV7-3	TRBJ2-3	CASSPAGQGWNTQYF
13	TRBV5-4	TRBJ2-5	CASSLGGLETQYF
14	TRBV6-5	TRBJ1-5	CASRHREINQPQHF
14	TRBV5-4	TRBJ2-7	CASSPQRGRNEQYF
17	TRBV4-3	TRBJ2-6	CASSQRILTSGANGLTF
17	TRBV18	TRBJ2-5	CASSQLREGRTQETQYF
16	TRBV7-9	TRBJ2-7	CASSLVSRAGQDEQYF
13	TRBV7-9	TRBJ2-7	CASSLEGGSEQYF
16	TRBV7-3	TRBJ2-1	CASSQGGTSNYNEQFF
15	TRBV5-5	TRBJ1-1	CASSLAGWLNTEAFF
15	TRBV11-3	TRBJ1-1	CASSPGQGGLTEAFF
14	TRBV9	TRBJ1-1	CASSVFGESTEAFF
15	TRBV2	TRBJ2-6	CASSLQGSGANVLTF